This T cell receptor (beta chain) was sequenced during a study of blood T cell repertoires in COVID-19 (dated by TCRdb to about 2020). Describing the broader study: The collaborator samples originated in the United States, Italy and Spain and spanned the acute and convalescent phases of COVID-19. The prospective study material was composed of cDNA or gDNA derived from T cells, B-cell-depleted T cells, or PBMCs. The samples were drawn from two sources: the first 160 participants of the ongoing ImmuneRACE study, and 1,254 subjects contributed by 6 global collaborators. The repertoires were released in a freely available public database intended as a resource for research on the immune response to SARS-CoV-2. The dataset comprised deeply sampled blood TCRbeta repertoires from subjects exposed to, actively infected with, or recovered from COVID-19. Sample metadata almost always included a de-identified subject ID, COVID-19 status, age in years and sex. Where available, HLA class I and class II types were obtained from metadata supplied by the sample provider rather than from assay-based typing.

TCRbeta CDR3 regions were amplified from genomic DNA using the immunoSEQ Assay, a bias-controlled multiplex PCR. On the study's bioinformatics: The number of nucleated cells in each sample was estimated from the amplification of reference gene primers within the assay. To quantify the absolute abundance of each unique TCRbeta CDR3 rearrangement, sequence reads were collapsed and filtered. For each sample, productive Simpson clonality was calculated by taking the square root of Simpson's diversity index across productive rearrangements. Here the immuneACCESS table is served through TCRdb, limited to in-frame sequences with V and J called. Missing clones are a known gap in these copies; in checked studies unresolved V genes cover under half, and the rest lacks a known reason. That table is the source of V, J and clone size, and D and trimming were worked out from the DNA. The sample yields 250,000 to 350,000 clones; approximately 84% were counted once. The top ten hold around 1.6% of the sample.

One collaborating source in Seattle enrolled patients while the patients were actively infected and followed the patients over time throughout the course of disease. The collaborating institutions used their own protocols to collect whole blood in K2EDTA tubes. Collaborator samples were shipped for TCRbeta analysis as frozen whole blood, isolated PBMCs, or DNA extracted from either sample type. The paper's findings and limits, for the study overall: The quantity of clinical and demographic metadata differed by source and by participant and was supplied without curation.

This clone was observed a few times. The clone's antigen remains unknown. No qualities accompany the bases; no much larger clone lies one base away. The CDR3 contains 19 residues, cysteine and phenylalanine counted. The DNA shown is the 57-base CDR3, in frame from base 1. V ends up 0 bases short and J 0 bases short, with an unmatched junction base count of 7. From a lookup of the germline V gene (reference sequence), CDR1 and CDR2 are SGHNT and YYREEE. This chain joins TRBV5-4 to TRBJ2-2, with 11 middle bases fitting TRBD2. The receptor was derived from a human donor with COVID-19, enrolled during active disease. The donor label of this sample is uncertain. The sample was peripheral blood. The DNA sequence is given as TGTGCCAGCAGCTTGGTACTAGCGGGAGTGATCGCGAACACCGGGGAGCTGTTTTTT. This encodes CASSLVLAGVIANTGELFF.